The present entry profiles one T cell receptor beta chain with its context. These data originate in a study of cytomegalovirus exposure and HLA in healthy donors. The CDR3 has 15 residues. V was pared by 4 bases and J by 7 bases, with 17 bases between. CDR1 and CDR2 from the germline V gene are SGHTS and YDEGEE. PCR employed 60 Vbeta and 13 Jbeta primers. The assay was immunoSEQ multiplex PCR, and TCRdb's table has in-frame clones only and misses some. The table lists 180,000 or so clones, approximately 83% of them singletons. This sequence was found in a boy between 2 and 10 years old in good health and CMV-seronegative. The sequenced sample consisted of PBMCs. The gene calls are TRBV5-8 and TRBJ1-4, with D possibly TRBD1 on 5 matching bases. CDR3 loop: CASSPAGHRSEKLFF. For the CDR3, the DNA is TGTGCCAGCAGCCCTGCTGGACACAGGAGTGAAAAACTGTTTTTT.